Each of the 18 T cell receptor beta chains below was sequenced from the same sample in a study of blood T cell repertoires in COVID-19. Generated by immunoSEQ multiplex PCR, the TCRdb table keeps only in-frame clones and is missing some. Of about 100,000 clones listed, over 75% are singletons. The sequencing sample was made of peripheral blood. These receptors were collected from a woman aged 80 or over with acute or convalescent COVID-19.

V is TRBV7-2 and J is TRBJ1-4, with TRBD1 identical over 9 bases. Unmatched junction bases numbered 5, after V lost 1 base and J lost 5 bases. The CDR3 is 16 residues long. The germline V gene encodes CDR1 SGHTA and CDR2 FQGNSA. CDR3 in amino acids: CASSLVGQGTNEKLFF. The CDR3 nucleotides read TGTGCCAGCAGCTTAGTGGGACAGGGTACCAATGAAAAACTGTTTTTT.

The V gene is TRBV11-2, the J gene TRBJ2-2, with unresolved D. The CDR3 is made up of 12 amino acids. V lost 0 bases and J 9 bases, leaving 5 bases between the germline ends. The germline gives CDR1 SGHAT, CDR2 FQNNGV. Here the CDR3 reads CASSLDYRELFF. The CDR3 bases are TGTGCCAGCAGCTTAGACTATCGGGAGCTGTTTTTT. The full variable domain, in which reference TRBV11-2 and TRBJ2-2 provide the parts outside the CDR3, is EAGVAQSPRYKIIEKRQSVAFWCNPISGHATLYWYQQILGQGPKLLIQFQNNGVVDDSQLPKDRFSAERLKGVDSTLKIQPAKLEDSAVYLCASSLDYRELFFGEGSRLTVL.

This chain uses TRBV4-1 with TRBJ1-1; no clear D. The CDR3 extends over 16 amino acids. Germline V gene sequence: CDR1 MGHRA, CDR2 YSYEKL. The germline V and J ends were trimmed by 3 bases and 0 bases, with 14 bases remaining between them. CDR3 nucleotides: TGCGCCAGCAGCCAGGCCTTAAGACACCTGAACACTGAAGCTTTCTTT. It is translated as CASSQALRHLNTEAFF.

The rearrangement links TRBV28 to TRBJ1-5, with D tentatively TRBD1 (5 bases). CDR1 is MDHEN, CDR2 SYDVKM, per germline. This CDR3 has 16 residues. The V end was cut by 3 bases, the J end by 6 bases, with 18 bases between. The CDR3 here is CASSFLSLRVGQPQHF. CDR3 bases: TGTGCCAGCAGTTTTTTATCCCTCAGGGTGGGTCAGCCCCAGCATTTT.

The chain is built from TRBV4-3 and TRBJ2-3; the match to TRBD2 covers 8 bases. The V segment lost 0 bases and the J segment 6 bases; nucleotides outside the gene matches: 5. This CDR3 spans 15 amino acids. Per the germline V gene, CDR1 is LGHNA and CDR2 is YSLEER. The CDR3 DNA is TGCGCCAGCAGCCAAGATGAGGTAGCGGGGGATACGCAGTATTTT. It translates to CASSQDEVAGDTQYF.

The chain joins TRBV30 to TRBJ1-2; D is unresolved. This CDR3 has 15 residues. Germline CDR1 and CDR2: GTSNPN and SVGIG (reference sequence). The V gene lost 0 bases and the J gene lost 4 bases, with 15 bases spanning the gap. The CDR3: CAWSVSNRGPYGYTF. In DNA form, the CDR3 reads TGTGCCTGGAGTGTCTCGAATCGAGGGCCCTATGGCTACACCTTC.

This clone was detected only a few times. The chain couples TRBV28 to TRBJ2-7; 8 bases align to TRBD1. This CDR3 is built from 14 residues. Losses at the gene ends were 1 base for V and 4 bases for J; bases not matched to a gene: 3. Germline V gives CDR1 MDHEN, CDR2 SYDVKM. CDR3 region: CASSLSGGGYEQYF. The CDR3 region has the DNA TGTGCCAGCAGTTTATCAGGGGGCGGGTACGAGCAGTACTTC.

The rearrangement joins TRBV9 to TRBJ1-2, with D perhaps matching TRBD1 (6 bases). Germline V lookup: CDR1 SGDLS, CDR2 YYNGEE. The CDR3 consists of 14 residues. The ends were cut back, 3 bases at V and 8 bases at J, with 17 bases in the middle. CDR3 bases: TGTGCCAGCAGCGGGGGCGTGGGGGCAGGCGGCTACACCTTC. It encodes CASSGGVGAGGYTF.

This clone was detected a few times. V gene TRBV6-2 or TRBV6-3 combines with J gene TRBJ2-7; TRBD2 agrees at 11 bases. Trimming took 6 bases from V and 3 from J; bases not matched to a gene: 13. In germline, CDR1 is MNHEY, CDR2 SVGEGT. The CDR3 contains 17 residues. CDR3 residues: CASSPGLAGTWNYEQYF. CDR3 coding DNA: TGTGCCAGCAGCCCAGGACTAGCGGGTACATGGAACTACGAGCAGTACTTC.

The chain is built from TRBV7-3 and TRBJ2-3; TRBD2 is a possible D gene (5 bases). Trimming cost V 1 base and J 6 bases, with 14 bases left between them. Germline CDR1 reads SGHTA; CDR2 reads FQGTGA. This CDR3 spans 15 amino acids. The CDR3 is CASSLKLAGLDTQYF. The DNA of the CDR3 is TGTGCCAGCAGCTTAAAGCTAGCCGGGTTGGATACGCAGTATTTT.

The chain uses TRBV7-2 and TRBJ2-3; tentatively, D is TRBD2 (6 bases). The CDR3 is 14 amino acids. The V gene's germline CDR1 is SGHTA and CDR2 FQGNSA. V lost 1 base to trimming and J lost 7 bases, with 12 bases between them. CDR3 protein: CASSLGLAVNTQYF. The CDR3 coding sequence is TGTGCCAGCAGCTTAGGGTTAGCGGTGAATACGCAGTATTTT.

The chain has TRBV10-3 and TRBJ1-5; weak D call: TRBD1 (5 bases). CDR1 is ENHRY and CDR2 is SYGVKD in the germline V gene. The CDR3 spans 18 residues. The germline V and J ends were trimmed by 3 bases and 7 bases, with 25 bases remaining between them. The CDR3: CAISDPGTENHGAQPQHF. In DNA form, the CDR3 reads TGTGCCATCAGTGACCCCGGGACTGAAAATCACGGGGCCCAGCCCCAGCATTTT.

The chain combines TRBV10-2 with TRBJ2-5; D is unresolved. Germline loops: CDR1 WSHSY, CDR2 SAAADI. Trimming left V 3 bases short and J 3 bases short, with 5 bases between. The CDR3 consists of 12 residues. CDR3 region: CASSEIKETQYF. The CDR3 nucleotides read TGCGCCAGCAGTGAAATAAAAGAGACCCAGTACTTC.

This clone was picked up a small number of times. J is TRBJ1-4 and V is TRBV5-5, with a weak D call TRBD1 (6 bases). Trimming took off 0 bases at V and 1 base at J, with 16 bases between the two ends. The CDR3 runs 18 residues. Looked up from germline, CDR1 is SGHKS and CDR2 is YYEKEE (reference sequence). The CDR3 coding sequence is TGTGCCAGCAGCTTGGCTCTCCAGAGAGGGGGAACTAATGAAAAACTGTTTTTT. Translating gives CASSLALQRGGTNEKLFF.

The V gene is TRBV18, the J gene TRBJ1-1; TRBD1 might be the D (6 bases). CDR1 is KGHSH, CDR2 LQKENI, per germline. V was clipped by 5 bases and J by 4 bases, with 8 bases between them. This CDR3 region has 12 residues. The CDR3 bases are TGTGCCAGCTCATACAGGGCCACTGAAGCTTTCTTT. This codes for CASSYRATEAFF.

The V call is TRBV3-1 (or the pseudogene TRBV3-2), the J call TRBJ2-3, with TRBD1 matching over 9 bases. Germline CDR1 LGHDT, CDR2 YNNKEL (reference sequence). This CDR3 spans 17 amino acids. V shed 4 bases, J shed 0 bases, and the junction held 8 bases outside the gene matches. The CDR3 bases are TGTGCCAGCAGCCCCGGGACAGGGCATGGGAGCACAGATACGCAGTATTTT. This sequence encodes CASSPGTGHGSTDTQYF.

The genes are TRBV12-3 or TRBV12-4 and TRBJ2-5, with 10 bases matching TRBD2. The CDR3 totals 13 residues. J lost 4 bases, V lost 6 bases, and 2 bases had no gene match. CDR3: CASSRLAGETQYF. The CDR3 bases are TGTGCCAGCAGCAGACTAGCGGGAGAGACCCAGTACTTC.

The V and J genes are TRBV30 and TRBJ1-5; D possibly corresponds to TRBD1 (5 bases). V was trimmed by 3 bases and J by 5 bases, leaving 11 bases between them. CDR1 is GTSNPN and CDR2 is SVGIG in the germline V gene (reference sequence). The CDR3 is 13 amino acids. This chain's CDR3 is CAWRGPGDQPQHF. CDR3 sequence (DNA): TGTGCCTGGAGGGGGCCGGGAGATCAGCCCCAGCATTTT.